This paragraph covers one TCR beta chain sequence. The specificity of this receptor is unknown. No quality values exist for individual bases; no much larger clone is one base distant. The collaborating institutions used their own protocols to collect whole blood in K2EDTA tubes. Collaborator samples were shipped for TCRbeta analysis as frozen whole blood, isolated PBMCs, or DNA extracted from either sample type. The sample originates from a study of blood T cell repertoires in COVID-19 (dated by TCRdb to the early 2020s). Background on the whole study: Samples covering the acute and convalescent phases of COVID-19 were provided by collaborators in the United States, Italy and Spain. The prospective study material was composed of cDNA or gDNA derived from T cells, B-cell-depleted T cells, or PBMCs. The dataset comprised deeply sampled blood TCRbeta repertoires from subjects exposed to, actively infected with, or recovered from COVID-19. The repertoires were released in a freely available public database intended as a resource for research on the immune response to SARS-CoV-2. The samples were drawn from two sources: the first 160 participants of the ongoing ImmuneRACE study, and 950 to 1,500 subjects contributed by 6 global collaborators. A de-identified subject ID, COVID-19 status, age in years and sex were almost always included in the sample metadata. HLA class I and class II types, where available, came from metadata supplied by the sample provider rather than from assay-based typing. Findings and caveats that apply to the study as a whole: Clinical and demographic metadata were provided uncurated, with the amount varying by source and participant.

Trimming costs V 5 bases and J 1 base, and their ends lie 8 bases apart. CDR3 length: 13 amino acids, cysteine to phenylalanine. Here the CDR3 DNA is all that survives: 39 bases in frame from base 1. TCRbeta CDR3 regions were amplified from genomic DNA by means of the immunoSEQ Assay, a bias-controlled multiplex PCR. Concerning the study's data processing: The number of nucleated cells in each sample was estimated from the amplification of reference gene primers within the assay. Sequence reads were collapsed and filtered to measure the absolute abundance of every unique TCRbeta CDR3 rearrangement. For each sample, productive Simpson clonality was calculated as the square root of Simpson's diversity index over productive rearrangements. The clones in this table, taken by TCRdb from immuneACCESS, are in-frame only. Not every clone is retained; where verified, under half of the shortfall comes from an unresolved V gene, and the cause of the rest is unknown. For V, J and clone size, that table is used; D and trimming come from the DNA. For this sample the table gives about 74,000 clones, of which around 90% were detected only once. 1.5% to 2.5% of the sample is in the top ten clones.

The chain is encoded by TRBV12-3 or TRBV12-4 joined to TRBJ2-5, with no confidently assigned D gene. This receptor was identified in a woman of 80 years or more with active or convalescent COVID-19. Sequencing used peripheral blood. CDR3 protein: CASSLRPQETQYF. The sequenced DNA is TGTGCCAGCAGTCTGCGTCCCCAAGAGACCCAGTACTTC.